Following are 5 T cell receptor beta chains from one sample sequenced in a study of cytomegalovirus exposure and HLA in healthy donors. Sequenced by immunoSEQ multiplex PCR; TCRdb stores in-frame clones only, minus some. This sample has around 250,000 clones, with 90% found just once. Material for sequencing was PBMCs. These receptors came from a woman aged 25 to 39 in good health and CMV-seronegative.

The rearrangement joins TRBV4-3 to TRBJ2-7; the D call may be TRBD1 or TRBD2 (5 bases each). Germline CDR1 is LGHNA and CDR2 is YSLEER. Trimming cost V 4 bases and J 3 bases, with 16 bases left between them. The CDR3 covers 15 residues. The CDR3 loop is CASSLGAGSLYEQYF. The CDR3 DNA follows: TGCGCCAGCAGCCTCGGGGCAGGGTCACTCTACGAGCAGTACTTC.

This CDR3 reads CASSVTGTSTDTQYF. The CDR3 DNA reads TGTGCCAGCAGCGTAACAGGGACTAGCACAGATACGCAGTATTTT. The chain employs TRBV9 and TRBJ2-3; D tentatively reads TRBD1 or TRBD2 (6 bases each). Trimming shortened V by 1 base and J by 0 bases, and 9 bases separated the two germline ends. The CDR3 has 15 residues. Germline lookup yields CDR1 SGDLS and CDR2 YYNGEE.

The rearrangement links TRBV7-3 to TRBJ2-1; 7 bases line up with TRBD2. Per the germline V gene, CDR1 is SGHTA and CDR2 is FQGTGA. CDR3 length: 14 amino acids. V trimming: 5 bases; J trimming: 7 bases; junction bases outside the gene matches: 8. CDR3 DNA: TGTGCCAGCAGCCACCAAGGTAGCGGGAATGAGCAGTTCTTC. Translated: CASSHQGSGNEQFF. Supplemented by reference TRBV7-3 and TRBJ2-1, the full variable domain reads GAGVSQTPSNKVTEKGKYVELRCDPISGHTALYWYRQSLGQGPEFLIYFQGTGAADDSGLPNDRFFAVRPEGSVSTLKIQRTERGDSAVYLCASSHQGSGNEQFFGPGTRLTVL.

The V gene is TRBV18, the J gene TRBJ2-3, with TRBD2 matching over 7 bases. J lost 8 bases, V lost 1 base, and 12 bases had no gene match. This CDR3 comprises 16 residues. The germline V gene has CDR1 KGHSH and CDR2 LQKENI. The CDR3 loop is CASSPRAAGVGGTQYF. CDR3 nucleotides: TGTGCCAGCTCACCACGGGCGGCGGGAGTAGGTGGTACGCAGTATTTT.

The chain joins TRBV11-3 to TRBJ2-5, with TRBD1 matching over 7 bases. The CDR3 consists of 15 residues. Germline V gives CDR1 SGHNT, CDR2 YENEEA. V was pared by 5 bases and J by 2 bases, with 8 bases of the junction left unmatched. CDR3 sequence (DNA): TGTGCCAGCAGCCTCGGGACAGTTACTCAAGAGACCCAGTACTTC. Residues: CASSLGTVTQETQYF.